The 14 T cell receptor beta chains presented below share a single source sample, sequenced in a study of shared clonotypes between healthy human individuals (dated by TCRdb to about 2020). Receptor libraries were prepared by the immunoSEQ multiplex PCR assay. Not all clones reach the TCRdb copy of this immuneACCESS table, which keeps in-frame sequences only. Checked studies attribute under half of the gap to unresolved V genes and leave the rest unexplained. The sample table lists about half a million clones, about 74% of them with a count of one. 12% of the sample comes from the top ten. The specimen was PBMCs. All receptors come from a woman between 35 and 50 years old in good health. Some clones in this sample may be carry-over from other donors' samples.

With respect to this clone: The sample holds other DNA sequences that translate to the same CDR3. The V and J genes are TRBV6-5 and TRBJ2-7, with TRBD1 matching over 8 bases. V was pared by 5 bases and J by 4 bases, with 7 bases of the junction left unmatched. The V gene's germline CDR1 is MNHEY and CDR2 SVGAGI. The CDR3 contains 14 residues. CDR3 nucleotides: TGTGCCAGCAGTCCAAGGACAGGGCTATACGAGCAGTACTTC. Translation gives CASSPRTGLYEQYF.

This clone was counted a single time. V usage is TRBV10-3 and J usage is TRBJ2-1; maybe TRBD1 (7 bases). CDR1 and CDR2 from the germline V gene are ENHRY and SYGVKD. The CDR3 is 15 residues long. The V and J ends lost 6 bases and 6 bases respectively, with 18 bases between them. CDR3 region: CAISEGAAGSNEQFF. In DNA form, the CDR3 reads TGTGCCATCAGCGAGGGGGCCGCGGGGTCCAATGAGCAGTTCTTC.

V usage is TRBV7-6 and J usage is TRBJ2-3; 7 bases are shared with TRBD2. The V segment lost 1 base and the J segment 3 bases; nucleotides outside the gene matches: 4. There are 15 residues in the CDR3. Germline V gene lookup returns CDR1 SGHVS and CDR2 FNYEAQ. The CDR3 loop is CASSLGGSGTDTQYF. The CDR3 DNA reads TGTGCCAGCAGCTTAGGCGGGAGTGGGACAGATACGCAGTATTTT.

This rearrangement joins TRBV29-1 to TRBJ2-7; D gene uncertain. The CDR3 sequence is 16 residues long. Germline CDR1 and CDR2: SQVTM and ANQGSEA. V dropped 4 bases and J dropped 3 bases, with 22 bases sitting between them. The CDR3 nucleotides read TGCAGCGTTGCCCCTAAGCCTGATCTAGGTTTCTACGAGCAGTACTTC. It is translated as CSVAPKPDLGFYEQYF.

V is TRBV18 and J is TRBJ2-7; no definite D call. The CDR3 contains 15 residues. The germline CDR1 and CDR2 sequences are KGHSH and LQKENI. V was clipped by 2 bases and J by 0 bases, with 11 bases between them. The CDR3 reads CASSPTKVGSYEQYF. The CDR3 DNA reads as TGTGCCAGCTCACCAACCAAGGTTGGCTCCTACGAGCAGTACTTC.

The V gene is TRBV10-2, the J gene TRBJ2-2; 10 positions match TRBD2. Germline assignment: CDR1 WSHSY and CDR2 SAAADI. The CDR3 extends over 14 amino acids. V gave up 6 bases and J gave up 7 bases; unmatched junction bases: 5. CDR3 sequence (DNA): TGCGCCAGCAGACTAGCGGGAAACCTCGGGGAGCTGTTTTTT. Encoded protein: CASRLAGNLGELFF.

A remark on this clone: A far bigger clonotype differs at one base, so this is likely a read error. The rearrangement links TRBV9 to TRBJ2-1; no clear D. The CDR3 spans 13 residues. Germline CDR1 and CDR2: SGDLS and YYNGEE. The CDR3 sequence is CASGRWGANGQFF. DNA of the CDR3: TGTGCCAGTGGTCGCTGGGGTGCCAATGGGCAGTTCTTC.

This clone appeared a single time. The chain joins TRBV7-2 to TRBJ2-2, with TRBD1 identical over 7 bases. V was clipped by 4 bases and J by 7 bases; unmatched bases: 6. Germline lookup yields CDR1 SGHTA and CDR2 FQGNSA. This CDR3 is built from 14 residues. This CDR3 reads CASSSGTARGELFF. In DNA, the CDR3 is TGTGCCAGCAGCTCCGGGACAGCGCGCGGGGAGCTGTTTTTT. The full variable domain, rest sourced from reference TRBV7-2 and TRBJ2-2, is GAGVSQSPSNKVTEKGKDVELRCDPISGHTALYWYRQSLGQGLEFLIYFQGNSAPDKSGLPSDRFSAERTGGSVSTLTIQRTQQEDSAVYLCASSSGTARGELFFGEGSRLTVL.

The chain is built from TRBV28 and TRBJ1-1; D is unresolved. Trimming removed 5 bases from V and 5 bases from J, with 21 bases in between. The CDR3 is made up of 16 amino acids. Germline V gene lookup returns CDR1 MDHEN and CDR2 SYDVKM. CDR3: CASSNTGLSDYTEAFF. Here the CDR3 DNA reads TGTGCCAGCAGTAACACCGGTCTCTCGGATTATACTGAAGCTTTCTTT.

A single count supports this clone. The chain has TRBV5-6 and TRBJ2-7; 10 bases agree with TRBD1. The CDR3 extends over 17 amino acids. From germline, CDR1 is SGHDT and CDR2 YYEEEE. Germline trimming cut 4 bases from V and 7 bases from J; bases unmatched to any gene: 17. This chain's CDR3 is CASSRDRGPFGTGEQYF. For the CDR3, the DNA is TGTGCCAGCAGCAGGGACAGGGGCCCCTTCGGGACTGGGGAGCAGTACTTC.

In regard to this clone: This could be a read error, since a much larger clone is one nucleotide away. This chain connects TRBV28 to TRBJ2-7; D ambiguous. V gave up 8 bases and J gave up 4 bases, with 6 bases separating them. In germline, CDR1 is MDHEN, CDR2 SYDVKM. The CDR3 is 10 amino acids. CDR3 nucleotides: TGTGCCAGCGGAAAGTACGAGCAGTACTTC. It translates to CASGKYEQYF.

The genes are TRBV10-2 and TRBJ2-1, with 10 positions matching TRBD2. V lost 6 bases, J lost 5 bases, and 4 bases stayed unmatched. Germline V gene sequence: CDR1 WSHSY, CDR2 SAAADI. This CDR3 region has 14 residues. CDR3: CASRLAGTNNEQFF. The CDR3 DNA reads as TGCGCCAGCAGACTAGCGGGGACGAACAATGAGCAGTTCTTC.

This chain connects TRBV6-5 to TRBJ2-5; 9 bases line up with TRBD1. J gave up 5 bases and V 6 bases, and 4 bases lay outside the gene matches. The germline V gene encodes CDR1 MNHEY and CDR2 SVGAGI. The CDR3 runs to 13 residues. CDR3 sequence: CASRRTGVETQYF. The CDR3 DNA reads TGTGCCAGCAGACGGACAGGGGTGGAGACCCAGTACTTC.

This rearrangement joins TRBV7-6 to TRBJ2-7; 9 bases fit TRBD2. In germline, CDR1 is SGHVS, CDR2 FNYEAQ. The CDR3 length is 15 residues. With V trimmed by 3 bases and J by 3 bases, 6 bases remained unmatched. CDR3: CASSFQAGGFYEQYF. The CDR3 DNA follows: TGTGCCAGCAGCTTTCAGGCGGGAGGGTTCTACGAGCAGTACTTC.